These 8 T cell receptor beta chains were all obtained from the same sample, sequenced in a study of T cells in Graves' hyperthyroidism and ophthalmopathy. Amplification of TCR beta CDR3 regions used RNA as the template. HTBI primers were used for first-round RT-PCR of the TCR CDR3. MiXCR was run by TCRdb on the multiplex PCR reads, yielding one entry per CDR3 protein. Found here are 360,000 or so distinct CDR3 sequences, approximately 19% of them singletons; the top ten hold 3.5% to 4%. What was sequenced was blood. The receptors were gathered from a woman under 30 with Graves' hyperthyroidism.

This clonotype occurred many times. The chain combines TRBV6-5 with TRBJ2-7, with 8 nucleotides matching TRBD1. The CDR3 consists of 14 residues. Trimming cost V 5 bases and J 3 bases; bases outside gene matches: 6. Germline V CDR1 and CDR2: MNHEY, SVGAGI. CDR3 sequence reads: CASSNPTGDYEQYF. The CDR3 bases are TGTGCCAGCAGTAACCCGACAGGGGACTACGAGCAGTACTTC.

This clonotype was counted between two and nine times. DNA of the CDR3: TGCAGTGCTTCTGTAGGGGCGAGCAATCAGCCCCAGCATTTT. Translation gives CSASVGASNQPQHF. The chain carries TRBV20-1 and TRBJ1-5; D might be TRBD1 (5 bases). The germline V gene encodes CDR1 DFQATT and CDR2 SNEGSKA (reference sequence). The CDR3 sequence is 14 residues long. V gave up 5 bases and J gave up 1 base, with 12 bases separating them.

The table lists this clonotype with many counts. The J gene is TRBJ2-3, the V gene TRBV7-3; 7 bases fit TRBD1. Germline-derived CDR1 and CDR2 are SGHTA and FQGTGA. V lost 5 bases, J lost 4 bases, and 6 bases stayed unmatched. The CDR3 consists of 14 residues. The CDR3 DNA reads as TGTGCCAGCAGCGTCGACAGGGCCGCAGATACGCAGTATTTT. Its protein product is CASSVDRAADTQYF.

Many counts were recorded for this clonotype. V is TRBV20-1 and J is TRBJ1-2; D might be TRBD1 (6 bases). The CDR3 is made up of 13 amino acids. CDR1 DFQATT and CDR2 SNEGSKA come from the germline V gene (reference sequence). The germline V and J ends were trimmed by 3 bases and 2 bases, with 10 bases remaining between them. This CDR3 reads CSASNRGNYGYTF. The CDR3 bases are TGCAGTGCTAGCAATAGGGGGAACTATGGCTACACCTTC.

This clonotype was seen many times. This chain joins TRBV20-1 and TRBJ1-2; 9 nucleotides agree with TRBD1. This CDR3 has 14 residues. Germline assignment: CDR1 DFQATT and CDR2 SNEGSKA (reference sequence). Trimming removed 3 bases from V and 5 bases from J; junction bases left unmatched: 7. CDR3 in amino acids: CSARPPDRGYGYTF. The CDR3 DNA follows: TGCAGTGCTAGGCCCCCCGACAGGGGGTATGGCTACACCTTC.

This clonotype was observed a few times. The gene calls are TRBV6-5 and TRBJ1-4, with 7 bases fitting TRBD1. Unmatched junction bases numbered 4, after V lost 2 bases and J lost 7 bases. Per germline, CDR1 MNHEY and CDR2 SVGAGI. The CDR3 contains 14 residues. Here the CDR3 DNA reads TGTGCCAGCAGTTACGACAGGGCGGGTGAAAAACTGTTTTTT. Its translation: CASSYDRAGEKLFF.

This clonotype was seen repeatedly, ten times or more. The CDR3 bases are TGTGCCAGCACCCGAGACACCGGGGAGCTGTTTTTT. It codes for CASTRDTGELFF. V and J are TRBV2 and TRBJ2-2; D gene ambiguous. Germline V lookup: CDR1 SNHLY, CDR2 FYNNEI. With 7 bases removed from V and 3 bases from J, the gap between germline ends came to 6 bases. The CDR3 is 12 amino acids.

The CDR3, as DNA: TGTGCCAGCAGATACACAGTTAACTATGGCTACACCTTC. Translating it yields CASRYTVNYGYTF. The J gene is TRBJ1-2, the V gene TRBV7-2; D not certain. Germline assignment: CDR1 SGHTA and CDR2 FQGNSA. CDR3 size: 13 residues. V lost 6 bases and J lost 1, with 9 bases in between.